This T cell receptor beta chain originates from a study of T cell responses to AZD1222 COVID-19 vaccine. Study in general: Second-dose timings of about 4 or about 12 weeks were pooled.

General study findings and limits: In all cases, repertoires were sampled only after the peak T cell response.

The CDR3 runs to 15 residues. The germline gives CDR1 KGHSH, CDR2 LQKENI. The V gene lost 3 bases and the J gene lost 0 bases, with 11 bases spanning the gap. Notes on this clone: Its matching antigen is unknown.

Assay: immunoSEQ multiplex PCR; the TCRdb copy retains only in-frame clones and omits some. The sample has about 120,000 clones; 75% to 90% are singletons. The chain has TRBV18 and TRBJ1-1, with D perhaps TRBD1 (5 bases). This TCR was recovered from an adult in good health. The sample was peripheral blood, taken on day 0 of AZD1222 vaccination. The chain's CDR3 is CASSPGRNMNTEAFF. For the CDR3, the DNA is TGTGCCAGCTCACCGGGACGGAACATGAACACTGAAGCTTTCTTT.